Sequencing of this T cell receptor beta chain was carried out in a study of T cell responses to AZD1222 COVID-19 vaccine. Findings of the study overall: Donor demographics were predominantly white British with a female majority; clonal diversity may be underestimated. Spike-wide coverage was observed for vaccine-associated CD4 TCRs, with dominant responses at 160-218 and 743-854. It was only after the peak T cell response that any repertoires were sampled. Spike-specific TCR breadth and depth went up after people got two AZD1222 doses.

Profiled with immunoSEQ multiplex PCR; TCRdb holds only in-frame clones, not every one. This repertoire shows about 150,000 clones, roughly 92% found once; its top ten account for 1.3%. The count of this clone is one. The antigen remains unidentified. V lost 5 bases, J lost 8 bases, and 10 bases stayed unmatched. Germline V CDR1 and CDR2: LNHDA, SQIVND (reference sequence). The CDR3 spans 16 residues. The clonotype was recovered from an adult in good health. The sample here was peripheral blood, taken on day 0 of AZD1222 vaccination. This chain uses TRBV19 with TRBJ1-6, with 9 bases matching TRBD1. The chain's CDR3 is CASSQFAGTGYSPLHF. CDR3 sequence (DNA): TGTGCCAGTAGTCAATTCGCCGGGACAGGGTATTCACCCCTCCACTTT. Drawing the rest from reference TRBV19 and TRBJ1-6, the complete variable domain is DGGITQSPKYLFRKEGQNVTLSCEQNLNHDAMYWYRQDPGQGLRLIYYSQIVNDFQKGDIAEGYSVSREKKESFPLTVTSAQKNPTAFYLCASSQFAGTGYSPLHFGNGTRLTVT.